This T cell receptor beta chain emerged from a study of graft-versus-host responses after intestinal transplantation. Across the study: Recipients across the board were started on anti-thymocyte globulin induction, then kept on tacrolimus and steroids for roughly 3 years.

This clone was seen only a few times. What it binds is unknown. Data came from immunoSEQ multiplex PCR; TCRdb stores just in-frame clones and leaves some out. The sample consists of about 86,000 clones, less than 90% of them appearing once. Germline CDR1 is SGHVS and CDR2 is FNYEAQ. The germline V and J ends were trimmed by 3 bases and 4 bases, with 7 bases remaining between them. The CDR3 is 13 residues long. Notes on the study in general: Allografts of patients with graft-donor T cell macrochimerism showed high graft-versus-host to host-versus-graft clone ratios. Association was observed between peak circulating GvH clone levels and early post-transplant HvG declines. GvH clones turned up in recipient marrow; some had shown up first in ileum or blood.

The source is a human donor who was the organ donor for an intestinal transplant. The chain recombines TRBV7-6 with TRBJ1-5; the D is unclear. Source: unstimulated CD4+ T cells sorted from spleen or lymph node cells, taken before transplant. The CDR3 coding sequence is TGTGCCAGCAGCTTTGGAGTGAATCAGCCCCAGCATTTT. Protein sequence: CASSFGVNQPQHF.